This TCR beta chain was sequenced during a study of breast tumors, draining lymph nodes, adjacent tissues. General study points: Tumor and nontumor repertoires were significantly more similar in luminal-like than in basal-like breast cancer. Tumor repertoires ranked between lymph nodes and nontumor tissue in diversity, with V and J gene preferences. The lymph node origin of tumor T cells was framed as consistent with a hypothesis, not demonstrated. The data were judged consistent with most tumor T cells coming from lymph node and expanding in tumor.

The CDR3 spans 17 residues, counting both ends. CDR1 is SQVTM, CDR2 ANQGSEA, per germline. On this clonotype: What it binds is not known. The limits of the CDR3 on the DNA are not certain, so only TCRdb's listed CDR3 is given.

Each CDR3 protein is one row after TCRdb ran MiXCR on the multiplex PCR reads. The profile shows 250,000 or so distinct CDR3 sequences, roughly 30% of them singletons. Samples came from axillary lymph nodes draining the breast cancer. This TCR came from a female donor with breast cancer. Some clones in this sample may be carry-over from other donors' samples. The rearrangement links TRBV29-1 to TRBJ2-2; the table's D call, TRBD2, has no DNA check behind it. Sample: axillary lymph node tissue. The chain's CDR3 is CSVQAGTTEQYFGELFF.